The T cell receptor (beta chain) under discussion was sequenced for a study of T cell responses to AZD1222 COVID-19 vaccine. As to this clone: The antigen is unknown.

With 5 bases clipped from V and 3 bases from J, the junction kept 6 bases outside the gene matches. The CDR3 extends over 17 amino acids. Germline CDR1 LGHDT, CDR2 YNNKEL (reference sequence). TCRdb keeps only in-frame clones here, not all; method: immunoSEQ multiplex PCR. The top ten hold over 0.85% of the sample, which has 130,000 or so clones, over 85% seen once. Findings and caveats of the study: The study sampled repertoires only after the peak T cell response. Receipt of two AZD1222 doses was followed by a rise in Spike-specific TCR breadth and depth.

The origin of this receptor is an adult in good health. The sample consisted of peripheral blood, taken on day 0 of MenACWY control vaccination. V gene TRBV3-1 (or the pseudogene TRBV3-2) combines with J gene TRBJ2-3; 15 bases are shared with TRBD2. The CDR3 region has the DNA TGTGCCAGCAGCAGGACTAGCGGGAGGGCGTCAACAGATACGCAGTATTTT. It specifies CASSRTSGRASTDTQYF.